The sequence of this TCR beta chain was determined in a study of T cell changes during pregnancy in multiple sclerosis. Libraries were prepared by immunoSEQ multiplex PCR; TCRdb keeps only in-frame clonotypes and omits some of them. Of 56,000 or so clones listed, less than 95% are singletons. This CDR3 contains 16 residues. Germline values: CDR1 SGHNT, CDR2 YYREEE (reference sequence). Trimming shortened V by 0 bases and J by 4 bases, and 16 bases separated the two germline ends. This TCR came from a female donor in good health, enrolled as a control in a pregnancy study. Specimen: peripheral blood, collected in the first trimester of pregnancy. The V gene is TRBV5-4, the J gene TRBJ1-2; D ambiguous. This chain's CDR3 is CASSLVARAPGYGYTF. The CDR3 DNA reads TGTGCCAGCAGCTTGGTGGCGAGGGCGCCTGGCTATGGCTACACCTTC.